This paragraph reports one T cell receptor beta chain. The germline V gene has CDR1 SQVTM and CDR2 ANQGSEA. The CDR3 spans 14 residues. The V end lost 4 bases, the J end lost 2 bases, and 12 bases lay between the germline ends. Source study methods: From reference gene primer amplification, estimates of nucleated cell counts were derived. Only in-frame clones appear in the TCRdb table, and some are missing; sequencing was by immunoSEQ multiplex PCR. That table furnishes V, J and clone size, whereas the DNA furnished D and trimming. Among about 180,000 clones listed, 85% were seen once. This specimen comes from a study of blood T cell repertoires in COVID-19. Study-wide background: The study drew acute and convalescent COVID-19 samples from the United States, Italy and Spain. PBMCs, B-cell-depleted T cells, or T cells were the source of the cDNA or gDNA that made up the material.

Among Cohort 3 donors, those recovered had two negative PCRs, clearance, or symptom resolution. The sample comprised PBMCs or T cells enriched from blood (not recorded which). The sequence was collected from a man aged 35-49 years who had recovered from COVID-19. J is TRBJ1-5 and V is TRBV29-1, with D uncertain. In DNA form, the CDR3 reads TGCAGCGTTGGTGAGGGAATGGGCAATCAGCCCCAGCATTTT. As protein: CSVGEGMGNQPQHF.